The T cell receptor (beta chain) described here comes from a study of spatial heterogeneity in lung cancer. As for the study in general: Follow-up PBMC samples were sequenced when available, at a median of around 2 years after resection.

Time point given: blood at routine non-recurrence follow-up after resection. CDR1 is DFQATT, CDR2 SNEGSKA, per germline (reference sequence). The CDR3 sequence is 18 residues long. J was trimmed by 4 bases and V by 1 base; bases with no gene match: 8. The sample holds many counts of this clonotype. A distinct unique molecular identifier was carried by each TCR cDNA molecule. MiXCR, run by TCRdb on the 5' RACE reads, gives a single entry per CDR3 protein. Among around 100,000 distinct CDR3 sequences listed, under 14% were seen once. The chain recombines TRBV20-1 with TRBJ2-1; 15 bases fit TRBD2. This TCR derives from a female donor with early-stage non-small cell lung cancer. Here the sequenced sample was PBMCs, taken at follow-up. This CDR3 is CSARVGLAGGPPYNEQFF. Here the CDR3 DNA reads TGCAGTGCTAGAGTAGGACTAGCGGGAGGGCCTCCTTACAATGAGCAGTTCTTC.